This is a list of T cell receptor beta chains from one sample in a study of human T cells and chemical hapten exposure. From the RACE reads, TCRdb called clonotypes with MiXCR, one entry per CDR3 protein. Here the sample spans just under 350,000 distinct CDR3 sequences, 5.5% to 8% being singletons. The sample here was whole blood, taken in connection with sensitization to the hapten diphenylcyclopropenone (DPC). These receptors originate from a woman under 30 with alopecia areata. Some clones in this sample may be carry-over from other donors' samples. Each CDR3 is given with its conserved first and last residue. Fields, in order: CDR3 length, V gene, clone size, J gene, D gene, CDR3 DNA, CDR3 protein. A D gene is named only where the DNA matches it firmly. Part of the rows lack a size; the others show once, few, many or a class for expanded clones.

>14|TRBV6-4|NA|TRBJ1-1|NA
TGTGCCAGCAGTGACTCAGCCCGAGGGACTGAAGCTTTCTTT
CASSDSARGTEAFF
>15|TRBV5-4|many|TRBJ2-1|NA
TGTGCCAGCAGCCCGGACTCCAAATCCTACAATGAGCAGTTCTTC
CASSPDSKSYNEQFF
>16|TRBV19|NA|TRBJ1-2|NA
TGTGCCAGTAGTTCTGGGGACTCGACGGTATACGGTGGCTACACCTTC
CASSSGDSTVYGGYTF
>17|TRBV4-3|NA|TRBJ2-3|TRBD2
TGCGCCAGCAGCCAGAACGTGCCGGGACTAGCGACAGATACGCAGTATTTT
CASSQNVPGLATDTQYF
>17|TRBV5-5|many|TRBJ2-1|NA
TGTGCCAGCAGCTTGGTTGTTGGGACCCCAGGGGCCCATGAGCAGTTCTTC
CASSLVVGTPGAHEQFF
>18|TRBV12-3/TRBV12-4|few|TRBJ1-1|NA
TGTGCCACCATTGGACTGGCCGACAGGCTCGGCCTGAACACTGAAGCTTTCTTT
CATIGLADRLGLNTEAFF
>14|TRBV20-1|few|TRBJ1-6|NA
TGCAGTGCTAGTATGGGAGGGGCTAATTCACCCCTCCACTTT
CSASMGGANSPLHF
>16|TRBV6-2/TRBV6-3|few|TRBJ1-4|NA
TGTGCCAGCAGTTCCCTCCGGACGGCAAAAAATGAAAAACTGTTTTTT
CASSSLRTAKNEKLFF
>16|TRBV5-1|NA|TRBJ1-5|NA
TGCGCCAGCAGCTTATCCGGGAATTCTCCCAATCAGCCCCAGCATTTT
CASSLSGNSPNQPQHF
>12|TRBV29-1|many|TRBJ2-4|NA
TGCAGCGCTGGACGCGAAGGAAACATTCAGTACTTC
CSAGREGNIQYF
>14|TRBV4-1|few|TRBJ1-1|NA
TGCGCCAGCAGCCGGGGACTGACGAACACTGAAGCTTTCTTT
CASSRGLTNTEAFF
>14|TRBV10-3|NA|TRBJ2-3|TRBD2
TGTGCCATCACCGGGGGGGAAAGCACAGATACGCAGTATTTT
CAITGGESTDTQYF
>16|TRBV7-2|NA|TRBJ2-5|TRBD2
TGTGCCAGCAGCTTATCAGGGTTGGGGGGGACGGAGACCCAGTACTTC
CASSLSGLGGTETQYF
>14|TRBV20-1|few|TRBJ2-3|TRBD2
TGCAGTGCTAGTGGGCGGGGGGCCACAGATACGCAGTATTTT
CSASGRGATDTQYF
>15|TRBV12-3/TRBV12-4|few|TRBJ2-2|NA
TGTGCCAGCAGTCCGACGGCGGGGGCCACCGGGGAGCTGTTTTTT
CASSPTAGATGELFF
>17|TRBV5-1|few|TRBJ2-3|TRBD2
TGCGCCAGCAGCGCGGCCGGGACTACTAAAACCACAGATACGCAGTATTTT
CASSAAGTTKTTDTQYF
>14|TRBV25-1|few|TRBJ1-6|NA
TGTGCCAGCAGTGAAAGAAGAAATAATTCACCCCTCCACTTT
CASSERRNNSPLHF
>14|TRBV12-3/TRBV12-4|few|TRBJ2-7|NA
TGTGCCAGCAGAGTCAGGGGTAGCTCCTACGAGCAGTACTTC
CASRVRGSSYEQYF
>13|TRBV27|many|TRBJ1-5|NA
TGTGCCAGCAGTTTATTAGGCAATCAGCCCCAGCATTTT
CASSLLGNQPQHF
>18|TRBV7-8|many|TRBJ1-2|TRBD1
TGTGCCAGCAGCCCCCTACGTGTGGCGACAGGGGTAGACTATGGCTACACCTTC
CASSPLRVATGVDYGYTF
>15|TRBV6-5|many|TRBJ1-5|NA
TGTGCCAGCAGGTCCACAGGGTCTGGCGGTCAGCCCCAGCATTTT
CASRSTGSGGQPQHF
>16|TRBV4-3|NA|TRBJ2-3|NA
TGCGCCAGCAGCTCCAGGGGAGGGGCAATTTCGGATACGCAGTATTTT
CASSSRGGAISDTQYF
>16|TRBV6-5|few|TRBJ2-7|TRBD1
TGTGCCAGCAGTTACTCGGGACAGGGGTTCTCCTACGAGCAGTACTTC
CASSYSGQGFSYEQYF
>15|TRBV20-1|many|TRBJ1-4|NA
TGCAGTGCTAGATTAATCACAGGAGGTCGTGAAAAACTGTTTTTT
CSARLITGGREKLFF
>12|TRBV12-3/TRBV12-4|many|TRBJ1-6|NA
TGTGCCAGCAGTTTTGGGAATTCACCCCTCCACTTT
CASSFGNSPLHF
>13|TRBV20-1|few|TRBJ1-1|NA
TGCAGTGCGCGGGACTCCCAGAACACTGAAGCTTTCTTT
CSARDSQNTEAFF
>12|TRBV18|many|TRBJ2-7|NA
TGTGCCAGCTCACAGGGACGGTACGAGCAGTACTTC
CASSQGRYEQYF
>16|TRBV10-3|NA|TRBJ2-3|TRBD2
TGTGCCATCAGTGAAGGGAGCGGGGGGTTGACAGATACGCAGTATTTT
CAISEGSGGLTDTQYF
>17|TRBV5-1|few|TRBJ2-3|NA
TGCGCCAGCAGCTTGGCCACGGGTAGGAGGGTCACAGATACGCAGTATTTT
CASSLATGRRVTDTQYF
>15|TRBV7-7|many|TRBJ2-2|NA
TGTGCTAGCAGCTTACAGGCGGCGAACACCGGGGAGCTGTTTTTT
CASSLQAANTGELFF
>15|TRBV5-1|NA|TRBJ2-1|TRBD2
TGCGCCAGCAGCCCCCGACTAGCGGGGATCAATGAGCAGTTCTTC
CASSPRLAGINEQFF
>15|TRBV18|few|TRBJ1-1|NA
TGTGCCAGCTCACCAATCCCGGGGACGTACACTGAAGCTTTCTTT
CASSPIPGTYTEAFF
>13|TRBV10-3|NA|TRBJ1-1|NA
TGTGCCATCAGTGAGACTGGAGATACTGAAGCTTTCTTT
CAISETGDTEAFF
>15|TRBV2|NA|TRBJ1-5|NA
TGTGCCAGCAGTGAATGGAACAGGGCCAATCAGCCCCAGCATTTT
CASSEWNRANQPQHF
>15|TRBV7-6|once|TRBJ2-6|NA
TGTGCCAGCAGCTTGGACCGCTCTGGGGCCAACGTCCTGACTTTC
CASSLDRSGANVLTF
>18|TRBV6-6|many|TRBJ2-6|TRBD1
TGTGCCAGCAGTAAGACGGGACAGCCCGACTCTGGGGCCAACGTCCTGACTTTC
CASSKTGQPDSGANVLTF
>16|TRBV5-7|few|TRBJ1-5|NA
TGTGCCAGCAGCTTACAATTCCGGGGCCATCAGTGGCCCCAGCATTTT
CASSLQFRGHQWPQHF
>12|TRBV20-1|few|TRBJ2-1|NA
TGCAGTGCTAGGTCGGGGAACAATGAGCAGTTCTTC
CSARSGNNEQFF
>14|TRBV7-9|NA|TRBJ1-1|TRBD1
TGTGCCAGCAGCAACCACAGGGGGCCGGCTGAAGCTTTCTTT
CASSNHRGPAEAFF
>20|TRBV4-2|few|TRBJ2-7|TRBD1
TGTGCCAGCAGCCAAGATTCCATACTTTACAGGGGAATAACGAACTACGAGCAGTACTTC
CASSQDSILYRGITNYEQYF
>15|TRBV7-9|NA|TRBJ1-2|TRBD1
TGTGCCAGCAGCCCCGGTGAGACAGGGGTATATGGCTACACCTTC
CASSPGETGVYGYTF
>9|TRBV5-6|many|TRBJ2-7|NA
TGTGCCAGCAGCTTTCGGGGGTACTTC
CASSFRGYF
>14|TRBV6-5|few|TRBJ1-2|TRBD1
TGTGCCAGCAGTTACACCGGGACAGCCTATGGCTACACCTTC
CASSYTGTAYGYTF
>13|TRBV24-1|NA|TRBJ2-2|NA
TGTGCCACCAGGAATACAGGGCCCGGGGAGCTGTTTTTT
CATRNTGPGELFF
>11|TRBV9|many|TRBJ2-3|NA
TGTGCCAGCAGCGTCGGAGATACGCAGTATTTT
CASSVGDTQYF
>14|TRBV5-1|many|TRBJ2-3|NA
TGCGCCAGCAGCCGGACAGAAAGGGCGGATACGCAGTATTTT
CASSRTERADTQYF
>13|TRBV7-9|NA|TRBJ2-5|NA
TGTGCCAGCAGCTCTCAGGGGACGGAGACCCAGTACTTC
CASSSQGTETQYF
>14|TRBV6-2/TRBV6-3|many|TRBJ1-5|NA
TGTGCCAGCAGCGCAGTCGATAGCAATCAGCCCCAGCATTTT
CASSAVDSNQPQHF
>15|TRBV20-1|few|TRBJ2-3|NA
TGCAGTGCTTCCAGCGGGTTTTCCCTCACAGATACGCAGTATTTT
CSASSGFSLTDTQYF
>15|TRBV12-5|many|TRBJ1-5|NA
TGTGCTAGTGGTTCTACAGGGAGTAGGAATCAGCCCCAGCATTTT
CASGSTGSRNQPQHF
>14|TRBV10-3|NA|TRBJ1-5|NA
TGTGCCATCAGTCCCCCCGGGGTCAATCAGCCCCAGCATTTT
CAISPPGVNQPQHF
>15|TRBV20-1|few|TRBJ1-4|NA
TGCAGTGCTAGGGTCGGGGGTGCAACTAATGAAAAACTGTTTTTT
CSARVGGATNEKLFF